Listed here are 21 T cell receptor beta chains from one sample, sequenced in a study of monozygotic twins with inflammatory bowel disease. Each CDR3 protein gets one entry in TCRdb, which reprocessed the 5' RACE reads and gives no DNA. The sample holds 300,000 to 350,000 distinct CDR3 sequences. Material: blood. The source is a human donor with ulcerative colitis or Crohn's disease, or a healthy co-twin of an affected twin (not recorded which).

This chain uses TRBV4-2 with TRBJ1-3; TCRdb returns TRBD1, unconfirmable since there is no DNA. Looked up from germline, CDR1 is LGHNA and CDR2 is YNFKEQ. The CDR3 runs to 21 residues. The CDR3: CASSPRTGFAGTGGTGNTIYF.

CDR3 in amino acids: CASMVGNSAYNEQFF. The rearrangement links TRBV6-1 to TRBJ2-1. This CDR3 contains 15 residues. Germline V gene sequence: CDR1 MNHNS, CDR2 SASEGT.

V gene TRBV28 combines with J gene TRBJ1-1; TCRdb selects TRBD1, and the lack of DNA leaves this call unchecked. CDR3 length: 11 residues. Germline assignment: CDR1 MDHEN and CDR2 SYDVKM. This chain's CDR3 is CASVTLAEAFF.

V and J are TRBV20-1 and TRBJ2-1. Germline V gene sequence: CDR1 DFQATT, CDR2 SNEGSKA (reference sequence). This CDR3 has 14 residues. The CDR3 reads CSAETGASYNEQFF.

The chain combines TRBV12-3 or TRBV12-4 with TRBJ2-1; TCRdb's D gene call, TRBD2, goes unchecked for lack of DNA. The CDR3 loop spans 16 amino acids. The CDR3 sequence is CASSFRSGSAYNEQFF.

The chain is built from TRBV20-1 and TRBJ2-3; no DNA is available, so the TRBD2 call from TCRdb remains unchecked. The CDR3 is made up of 14 amino acids. Germline CDR1 reads DFQATT; CDR2 reads SNEGSKA (reference sequence). The CDR3 here is CSASSGGDLDTQYF.

The genes are TRBV6-5 and TRBJ2-3; the TCRdb call, TRBD2, lacks DNA for checking. There are 12 residues in the CDR3. Germline values: CDR1 MNHEY, CDR2 SVGAGI. CDR3 protein: CASSRGPDTQYF.

The chain has TRBV7-2 and TRBJ2-7; TCRdb designates TRBD2, a call that cannot be tested without DNA. The CDR3 extends over 16 amino acids. The germline CDR1 and CDR2 sequences are SGHTA and FQGNSA. CDR3 protein: CAGSLVGGGRAYEQYF.

The chain couples TRBV18 to TRBJ2-5; TCRdb's D gene call, TRBD1, goes unchecked for lack of DNA. This CDR3 is built from 14 residues. In germline, CDR1 is KGHSH, CDR2 LQKENI. The CDR3 loop is CASSPTTGQETQYF.

The chain joins TRBV5-1 to TRBJ2-5; as DNA is missing, the TRBD2 call by TCRdb cannot be tested. There are 17 residues in the CDR3. Germline CDR1 reads SGHRS; CDR2 reads YFSETQ. The CDR3 sequence: CASSFLGLGDNKETQYF.

The V gene is TRBV15, the J gene TRBJ2-2; TCRdb selects TRBD1, and the lack of DNA leaves this call unchecked. The length of the CDR3 is 15 residues. The germline CDR1 and CDR2 sequences are LNHNV and YYDKDF (reference sequence). The CDR3 region is CATSRGDMNTGELFF.

The gene calls are TRBV9 and TRBJ1-2. The CDR3 is 12 residues long. CDR1 is SGDLS, CDR2 YYNGEE, per germline. The CDR3 loop is CASSVWRDGYTF.

The chain couples TRBV4-3 to TRBJ2-7; TCRdb lists TRBD2, though no DNA is available to test this call. Germline V gives CDR1 LGHNA, CDR2 YSLEER. The CDR3 runs to 16 residues. The CDR3 loop reads CASSRGASGGVGEQYF.

The chain employs TRBV28 and TRBJ2-7; TCRdb's D call, TRBD1, is unchecked because there is no DNA. CDR1 is MDHEN and CDR2 is SYDVKM in the germline V gene. The CDR3 spans 14 residues. The CDR3 region is CASSFAGVVYEQYF.

The rearrangement links TRBV23-1 to TRBJ2-5. TRBV23-1 carries the ORF label, with uncertain function. The CDR3 has 14 residues. CDR3 sequence reads: CASSHFHWEETQYF.

The rearrangement uses TRBV5-5 and TRBJ2-1. CDR3 size: 11 residues. The germline gives CDR1 SGHKS, CDR2 YYEKEE (reference sequence). CDR3 region: CASSLNLEQFF.

The chain uses TRBV20-1 and TRBJ2-5; TCRdb returns TRBD2, unconfirmable since there is no DNA. CDR3 length: 15 residues. Germline V gene lookup returns CDR1 DFQATT and CDR2 SNEGSKA (reference sequence). CDR3 amino acids: CSAYLDAGPQETQYF.

This chain links TRBV15 with TRBJ1-2; TCRdb's D call of TRBD1 is untestable without DNA. Germline V gene data show CDR1 as LNHNV and CDR2 as YYDKDF (reference sequence). The CDR3 contains 16 residues. This CDR3 is CATSRDGKGEVFGYTF.

This chain joins TRBV18 and TRBJ2-2; TCRdb calls TRBD1, which cannot be checked without DNA. CDR1 is KGHSH, CDR2 LQKENI, per germline. This CDR3 comprises 16 residues. The CDR3 loop reads CASSPQSKPGTGELFF.

The V and J genes are TRBV5-6 and TRBJ2-5; no DNA is available, so the TRBD2 call from TCRdb remains unchecked. Germline V lookup: CDR1 SGHDT, CDR2 YYEEEE. This CDR3 contains 16 residues. CDR3 sequence reads: CASSILPTSGGETQYF. The whole variable domain, filled in from reference TRBV5-6 and TRBJ2-5, reads DAGVTQSPTHLIKTRGQQVTLRCSPKSGHDTVSWYQQALGQGPQFIFQYYEEEERQRGNFPDRFSGHQFPNYSSELNVNALLLGDSALYLCASSILPTSGGETQYFGPGTRLLVL.

The V gene is TRBV30, the J gene TRBJ2-3; no DNA is available, so the TRBD2 call from TCRdb remains unchecked. The CDR3 extends over 14 amino acids. The germline V gene has CDR1 GTSNPN and CDR2 SVGIG (reference sequence). The CDR3 sequence: CAWSEAGATDTQYF.